This T cell receptor (beta chain) was obtained from a study of T cell repertoires in cytomegalovirus infection. For the study at large: Recently identified HLA-C-restricted CMV epitopes were used, and well-studied HLA-B-restricted CMV epitopes were used as well. Overall study findings and caveats: There were HLA-C-restricted CMV-specific TCR beta clonotypes dominating the ex vivo response. Cumulative frequency of public TCR beta families picked out carriers of CMV plus the relevant HLA.

Via MiXCR, TCRdb re-called the reads, giving one row per CDR3 protein. The sample holds about 830,000 distinct CDR3 sequences, 30% to 35% seen once. Trimming took off 7 bases at V and 0 bases at J, with 15 bases between the two ends. Germline CDR1 is SNHLY and CDR2 is FYNNEI. CDR3 length: 16 amino acids. This clonotype was observed many times. The antigen is undetermined. V gene TRBV2 combines with J gene TRBJ1-4, with unresolved D. Sample: cultured CD8+ T cells from PBMCs, taken from culture after CMV antigen stimulation. The source of this sequence is a human donor in good health (CMV status not recorded). Some clones in this sample may be carry-over from other donors' samples. The CDR3 sequence is CASTDRDPSTNEKLFF. CDR3 sequence (DNA): TGTGCCAGCACCGACCGAGACCCCTCAACTAATGAAAAACTGTTTTTT.